The entry below gives a single TCR beta chain sequence along with its context. TCRdb reprocessed the 5' RACE reads with MiXCR, giving one entry per CDR3 protein. The sample yields over 130,000 distinct CDR3 sequences, 7.7% seen once. The sample belongs to a study of T cells after yellow fever vaccination. The germline V and J ends were trimmed by 4 bases and 3 bases, with 13 bases remaining between them. CDR1 SGHRS and CDR2 YFSETQ come from the germline V gene. The CDR3 has 14 residues. The sequence derives from a man younger than 45 who received the YFV17D yellow fever vaccine. Here the sequenced sample was CD4+ T cells sorted from PBMCs, taken 5 days after the yellow fever booster vaccination. This chain connects TRBV5-1 to TRBJ2-5; perhaps D is TRBD1 or TRBD2 (5 bases each). The CDR3 loop is CASSASGTEETQYF. DNA of the CDR3: TGCGCCAGCAGCGCCTCCGGGACGGAAGAGACCCAGTACTTC.